This T cell receptor beta chain derives from a study of blood T cell repertoires in COVID-19. This table comes from immunoSEQ multiplex PCR, and its TCRdb copy is limited to in-frame clones, with some not included. The repertoire holds 150,000 to 200,000 clones, about 85% seen once, with under 4% in the top ten. The germline V gene encodes CDR1 LGHNA and CDR2 YNFKEQ. The V end lost 0 bases, the J end lost 4 bases, and 24 bases lay between the germline ends. This CDR3 is built from 19 residues. The V call is TRBV4-2, the J call TRBJ2-5, with a weak D call TRBD1 (6 bases). The sequencing input was peripheral blood. This TCR came from a human donor with acute or convalescent COVID-19. The donor label of this sample is uncertain. The CDR3 DNA follows: TGTGCCAGCAGCCAAGAGAGGGGGACGGGCAGAACTAATGGAGAGACCCAGTACTTC. It yields the protein CASSQERGTGRTNGETQYF.